A selection of T cell receptor beta chains follows, all from one sample in a study of Ad26.COV2.S vaccination and SARS-CoV-2 variants. Sequencing used immunoSEQ multiplex PCR; TCRdb keeps in-frame clones, though not all of them. The sample includes around 370,000 clones, around 84% of them seen just once. Sequenced material: peripheral blood, taken in a trial of Ad26.COV2.S vaccine versus placebo. The receptors here all came from a person aged 18-60 years who received the Ad26.COV2.S COVID-19 vaccine or a placebo. CDR3s leave out the opening cysteine and the closing phenylalanine or tryptophan. Clone size is given for some rows only: seen once, a few or many times, or a class if the clone is expanded.

j_call | v_call | clone_size | cdr3_aa
TRBJ2-7 | TRBV24-1 | . | ATSGGTSGGDPYEQY
TRBJ2-1 | TRBV6-2/TRBV6-3 | . | ASSKTGGASNEQF
TRBJ2-7 | TRBV7-9 | . | ASSRSGRVHEQY
TRBJ2-3 | TRBV11-2 | . | ASSPAGGRTDTQY
TRBJ1-6 | TRBV6-5 | . | ASSYSQAYNSPLH
TRBJ2-5 | TRBV7-2 | once | ASSLVDGKQETQY
TRBJ2-7 | TRBV9 | . | ASSVRARNLIHEQY
TRBJ2-5 | TRBV7-9 | . | ASSLIRQGPQETQY
TRBJ2-7 | TRBV5-1 | few | ASSPEASGPLEQY
TRBJ2-5 | TRBV9 | . | ASSGGLAGVETQY
TRBJ1-4 | TRBV5-4 | . | ASSLAGATNEKLF
TRBJ2-4 | TRBV15 | many | ATSRATGGGDIQY
TRBJ2-7 | TRBV2 | . | ATRTGYEQY
TRBJ2-7 | TRBV7-9 | . | ASSLEQRTYEQY
TRBJ1-5 | TRBV5-1 | . | ASSSDTGPHQPQH
TRBJ2-6 | TRBV7-9 | . | ASSQAVSGANVLT
TRBJ2-5 | TRBV19 | . | ASSIGAGESYQETQY